This T cell receptor (beta chain) was sequenced during a study of blood T cell repertoires in COVID-19. Here immunoSEQ multiplex PCR was the method, and the copy in TCRdb shows in-frame clones only, minus some. The sample lists approximately 63,000 clones; about nine tenths were seen once. CDR1 KGHDR and CDR2 SFDVKD come from the germline V gene. This CDR3 is built from 15 residues. V gave up 4 bases and J gave up 1 base; unmatched junction bases: 4. Sequences were obtained from peripheral blood. The chain uses TRBV24-1 and TRBJ2-7; 9 nucleotides agree with TRBD1. The source of this sequence is a human donor in a cohort sampled during active COVID-19. CDR3 sequence reads: CATSETGQGSYEQYF. The CDR3 bases are TGTGCCACCAGTGAAACGGGACAGGGTTCCTACGAGCAGTACTTC.